This is a list of T cell receptor beta chains from one sample in a study of a mutant IDH1 vaccine in newly diagnosed glioma. Profiling relied on immunoSEQ multiplex PCR, and the TCRdb table lists in-frame clones only, not all of them. The data contain over 95,000 clones, about nine tenths of them singletons. The antigens these receptors bind are not known. Sequencing was performed on PBMCs, taken from a glioma patient whose treatment included an IDH1 peptide vaccine. The receptors were gathered from a woman in her forties or fifties with glioma. CDR3s include the opening cysteine and the closing phenylalanine or tryptophan. A D gene is named only where the DNA matches it firmly. Clone size is stated in some rows and not others, as once, few, many or a class when expanded.

D,J,size,V,CDR3,DNA
-,TRBJ1-2,-,TRBV5-6,CASSAGTAGYGYTF,TGTGCCAGCAGCGCCGGGACGGCCGGCTATGGCTACACCTTC
-,TRBJ2-2,-,TRBV25-1,CASSERGFGELFF,TGTGCCAGCAGTGAGCGTGGTTTCGGGGAGCTGTTTTTT
-,TRBJ2-1,-,TRBV6-4,CASSRGHSSYNEQFF,TGTGCCAGCAGTAGGGGTCACAGCTCCTACAATGAGCAGTTCTTC
-,TRBJ1-1,-,TRBV6-5,CASSYRMGVGAEAFF,TGTGCCAGCAGTTACAGAATGGGGGTGGGGGCTGAAGCTTTCTTT
TRBD1,TRBJ1-5,-,TRBV28,CASTLGQGGQPQHF,TGTGCCAGCACCCTCGGACAGGGAGGCCAGCCCCAGCATTTT
TRBD2,TRBJ2-7,-,TRBV5-5,CASSLGLAGVGYEQYF,TGTGCCAGCAGCTTAGGACTAGCGGGAGTCGGGTACGAGCAGTACTTC
-,TRBJ1-1,-,TRBV13,CASSLVIDTEAFF,TGTGCCAGCAGCTTGGTTATCGACACTGAAGCTTTCTTT
-,TRBJ2-4,-,TRBV30,CAWSSGMAKNIQYF,TGTGCCTGGAGCTCGGGGATGGCCAAAAACATTCAGTACTTC
-,TRBJ2-7,-,TRBV28,CASSFSSGLHEQYF,TGTGCCAGCAGTTTCTCCAGCGGTCTCCACGAGCAGTACTTC
TRBD2,TRBJ2-1,-,TRBV5-4,CASSLGTRRYNEQFF,TGTGCCAGCAGCTTGGGGACTAGAAGGTACAATGAGCAGTTCTTC
-,TRBJ2-3,-,TRBV5-4,CASSFTDTQYF,TGTGCCAGCAGCTTCACTGATACGCAGTATTTT
-,TRBJ1-6,-,TRBV14,CASSSRQPDNSPLHF,TGTGCCAGCAGCTCCCGACAGCCTGATAATTCACCCCTCCACTTT
-,TRBJ1-5,-,TRBV28,CASKGGGQPQHF,TGTGCCAGCAAGGGTGGAGGTCAGCCCCAGCATTTT
-,TRBJ2-1,-,TRBV19,CASSRVGGPSYNEQFF,TGTGCCAGTAGTCGTGTGGGGGGCCCTTCCTACAATGAGCAGTTCTTC
TRBD1,TRBJ2-5,-,TRBV5-1,CASSTTGTGQETQYF,TGCGCCAGCAGCACCACCGGGACAGGACAAGAGACCCAGTACTTC
-,TRBJ2-7,-,TRBV7-7,CASSLSGSYEQYF,TGTGCTAGCAGCTTAAGCGGGTCCTACGAGCAGTACTTC
-,TRBJ2-3,-,TRBV18,CASSPQGSDTQYF,TGTGCCAGCTCGCCTCAGGGATCAGATACGCAGTATTTT
-,TRBJ1-3,-,TRBV5-1,CASSLGPQGGGNTIYF,TGCGCCAGCAGCTTGGGTCCCCAGGGAGGTGGAAACACCATATATTTT
TRBD2,TRBJ2-2,-,TRBV18,CASSGGAYTGELFF,TGTGCCAGCTCGGGAGGGGCTTACACCGGGGAGCTGTTTTTT
TRBD1,TRBJ1-2,-,TRBV4-1,CASSQDNRGYGYTF,TGCGCCAGCAGCCAAGATAACAGGGGTTATGGCTACACCTTC
TRBD1,TRBJ1-1,-,TRBV5-4,CASSFPGLRGDEAFF,TGTGCCAGCAGCTTTCCGGGACTCAGGGGGGACGAAGCTTTCTTT
-,TRBJ1-5,-,TRBV10-2,CASSEPIDRIYSNQPQHF,TGCGCCAGCAGTGAGCCAATCGACAGGATCTATAGCAATCAGCCCCAGCATTTT
-,TRBJ2-3,-,TRBV21-1,CASSLRLNRDLSTDTQYF,TGTGCCAGCAGCCTACGTTTAAACCGGGACCTTAGCACAGATACGCAGTATTTT
TRBD1,TRBJ1-3,-,TRBV28,CASSKGTGSGNTIYF,TGTGCCAGCAGTAAAGGGACAGGGTCGGGAAACACCATATATTTT
TRBD1,TRBJ1-2,-,TRBV2,CASSPLTGGDYGYTF,TGTGCCAGCAGTCCCTTGACAGGGGGAGACTATGGCTACACCTTC
TRBD1,TRBJ1-6,-,TRBV6-1,CASSDRTGSNSPLHF,TGTGCCAGCAGTGACCGGACAGGGAGTAATTCACCCCTCCACTTT
-,TRBJ2-5,few,TRBV28,CASSGALATQYF,TGTGCCAGCAGTGGGGCTCTCGCAACCCAGTACTTC
-,TRBJ2-7,-,TRBV7-9,CASSLATRSYEQYF,TGTGCCAGCAGCCTAGCGACGCGCTCCTACGAGCAGTACTTC
-,TRBJ1-3,-,TRBV9,CASSVGGYSGNTIYF,TGTGCCAGCAGCGTCGGGGGTTACTCTGGAAACACCATATATTTT
TRBD2,TRBJ2-1,-,TRBV2,CASRGTSGRRLQFF,TGTGCCAGCAGGGGGACTAGCGGGAGACGGTTGCAGTTCTTC
-,TRBJ1-5,-,TRBV7-6,CASSYKENQPQHF,TGTGCCAGCAGCTATAAGGAGAATCAGCCCCAGCATTTT
-,TRBJ1-4,once,TRBV6-1,CASTGRLLEKLFF,TGTGCCAGCACCGGGCGCCTCCTTGAAAAACTGTTTTTT
TRBD1,TRBJ2-1,once,TRBV2,CASSEMGQGNEQFF,TGTGCCAGCAGTGAGATGGGACAGGGCAATGAGCAGTTCTTC
-,TRBJ1-6,-,TRBV7-2,CASSFFPGRDNSPLHF,TGTGCCAGCAGCTTTTTCCCCGGCCGGGATAATTCACCCCTCCACTTT
-,TRBJ1-1,-,TRBV7-2,CASSPPGTRITEAFF,TGTGCCAGCAGCCCACCCGGGACTAGGATCACTGAAGCTTTCTTT